Shown below are 24 T cell receptor beta chains from a single sample sequenced in a study of blood T cell repertoires in COVID-19 (TCRdb year 2020). The receptor library was made with the immunoSEQ multiplex PCR assay. Imported from immuneACCESS, the table was reduced by TCRdb to in-frame sequences with V and J called. These copies leave out some clones; in studies compared against another copy, an unresolved V gene accounts for under half, and the cause of the remainder is not known. The sample profile shows approximately 210,000 clones; about four fifths of them were found once. Of the sample, less than 8% is held by the ten largest clones. The sample consisted of peripheral blood. The receptors here all came from a woman between 50 and 59 years old with active or convalescent COVID-19.

This clone has only one observation. The chain uses TRBV5-5 and TRBJ2-1; TRBD1 aligns across 8 bases. Germline trimming cut 5 bases from V and 15 bases from J; bases unmatched to any gene: 7. In germline, CDR1 is SGHKS, CDR2 YYEKEE (reference sequence). The CDR3 runs 11 residues. CDR3 residues: CASRLQGVVFF. The DNA of the CDR3 is TGTGCCAGCAGGTTACAGGGGGTGGTGTTCTTC. Full variable domain (outside the CDR3, taken from reference TRBV5-5 and TRBJ2-1): DAGVTQSPTHLIKTRGQQVTLRCSPISGHKSVSWYQQVLGQGPQFIFQYYEKEERGRGNFPDRFSARQFPNYSSELNVNALLLGDSALYLCASRLQGVVFFGPGTRLTVL.

The chain employs TRBV2 and TRBJ1-1; 8 positions match TRBD1. CDR3 length: 16 residues. The junction had 11 bases not matched to a gene; V was cut back by 8 bases and J by 0 bases. Germline loops: CDR1 SNHLY, CDR2 FYNNEI. The CDR3 sequence is CASGEPQGAMNTEAFF. CDR3 DNA: TGTGCCAGCGGGGAGCCTCAGGGGGCTATGAACACTGAAGCTTTCTTT.

The chain joins TRBV28 to TRBJ1-2; 9 bases are shared with TRBD1. From germline, CDR1 is MDHEN and CDR2 SYDVKM. The CDR3 contains 14 residues. With 5 bases clipped from V and 4 bases from J, the junction kept 5 bases outside the gene matches. Here the CDR3 reads CASSPGTGPYGYTF. In nucleotides, the CDR3 is TGTGCCAGCAGTCCGGGGACAGGGCCCTATGGCTACACCTTC.

J is TRBJ2-3 and V is TRBV11-2, with D perhaps matching TRBD1 (5 bases). The V and J ends lost 0 bases and 0 bases respectively, with 10 bases between them. From germline, CDR1 is SGHAT and CDR2 FQNNGV. The CDR3 has 16 residues. The CDR3 reads CASSLDFSGSTDTQYF. The CDR3 region has the DNA TGTGCCAGCAGCTTAGATTTTTCAGGGAGCACAGATACGCAGTATTTT.

J is TRBJ2-5 and V is TRBV5-4; weak D call: TRBD2 (6 bases). CDR1 and CDR2 (germline): SGHNT, YYREEE (reference sequence). V was pared by 0 bases and J by 7 bases, with 19 bases between. This CDR3 has 16 residues. The chain's CDR3 is CASSLGGGRESGTQYF. The CDR3 nucleotides are TGTGCCAGCAGCTTGGGGGGAGGCAGGGAGTCGGGGACCCAGTACTTC. Full variable domain (rest looked up from reference TRBV5-4 and TRBJ2-5): ETGVTQSPTHLIKTRGQQVTLRCSSQSGHNTVSWYQQALGQGPQFIFQYYREEENGRGNFPPRFSGLQFPNYSSELNVNALELDDSALYLCASSLGGGRESGTQYFGPGTRLLVL.

This rearrangement joins TRBV5-5 to TRBJ2-3; tentative D call: TRBD1 (6 bases). The V and J ends lost 6 bases and 2 bases respectively, with 16 bases between them. There are 15 residues in the CDR3. CDR1 SGHKS and CDR2 YYEKEE come from the germline V gene (reference sequence). The CDR3 coding sequence is TGTGCCAGCATAGACGGACAGCTTATCACAGATACGCAGTATTTT. Translated: CASIDGQLITDTQYF. Based on the CDR3 plus reference TRBV5-5 and TRBJ2-3, the full variable domain is DAGVTQSPTHLIKTRGQQVTLRCSPISGHKSVSWYQQVLGQGPQFIFQYYEKEERGRGNFPDRFSARQFPNYSSELNVNALLLGDSALYLCASIDGQLITDTQYFGPGTRLTVL.

The V call is TRBV7-2, the J call TRBJ2-5; 11 nucleotides agree with TRBD2. J gave up 7 bases and V 4 bases, and 8 bases lay outside the gene matches. CDR3 size: 15 residues. Germline V gene data show CDR1 as SGHTA and CDR2 as FQGNSA. In DNA form, the CDR3 reads TGTGCCAGCAGCTCCTCTAGCGGGGGGAGAGTGACCCAGTACTTC. It codes for CASSSSSGGRVTQYF.

The chain recombines TRBV2 with TRBJ2-1, with 12 bases fitting TRBD2. V was pared by 5 bases and J by 2 bases, with 4 bases of the junction left unmatched. The CDR3 consists of 16 residues. Germline CDR1 is SNHLY and CDR2 is FYNNEI. Here the CDR3 reads CASSSRLAGAYNEQFF. CDR3 sequence (DNA): TGTGCCAGCAGTTCTAGACTAGCGGGGGCCTACAATGAGCAGTTCTTC.

J is TRBJ1-2 and V is TRBV6-1; D unclear. V lost 0 bases, J lost 4 bases, and 9 bases lay in between. This CDR3 spans 14 amino acids. Germline values: CDR1 MNHNS, CDR2 SASEGT. The CDR3 spells CASSEAHSGYGYTF. CDR3 in DNA: TGTGCCAGCAGTGAAGCGCACTCGGGCTATGGCTACACCTTC.

In this sample, this clone turned up a few times. The chain employs TRBV15 and TRBJ1-5; TRBD1 matches 12 bases. The CDR3 spans 18 residues. Losses at the gene ends were 3 bases for V and 2 bases for J; bases not matched to a gene: 8. Germline V lookup: CDR1 LNHNV, CDR2 YYDKDF (reference sequence). CDR3 sequence (DNA): TGTGCCACCAGCAGTGGCGCGGGGACAGGGGGCCGCAATCAGCCCCAGCATTTT. Residues: CATSSGAGTGGRNQPQHF.

The V gene is TRBV7-2, the J gene TRBJ2-5; D is unresolved. Germline values: CDR1 SGHTA, CDR2 FQGNSA. Trimming removed 3 bases from V and 2 bases from J, with 13 bases in between. This CDR3 has 15 amino acids. The DNA for the CDR3 is TGTGCCAGCAGCTTGAGACCGGGTCCGCAAGAGACCCAGTACTTC. Its protein product is CASSLRPGPQETQYF.

This chain connects TRBV24-1 to TRBJ1-5; 8 bases align to TRBD1. CDR1 is KGHDR, CDR2 SFDVKD, per germline. V gave up 5 bases and J gave up 6 bases; unmatched junction bases: 5. This CDR3 is built from 14 residues. DNA of the CDR3: TGTGCCACCAGTGGTTCGACAGGGGCTCAGCCCCAGCATTTT. It codes for CATSGSTGAQPQHF.

This chain links TRBV27 with TRBJ2-2, with D possibly being TRBD1 (5 bases). The CDR3 is made up of 15 amino acids. The germline CDR1 and CDR2 sequences are MNHEY and SMNVEV (reference sequence). The ends were cut back, 3 bases at V and 7 bases at J, with 15 bases in the middle. CDR3 bases: TGTGCCAGCAGTTTGTTAGGGGCCAATCGCGGGGAGCTGTTTTTT. Amino acid sequence: CASSLLGANRGELFF.

V is TRBV5-1 and J is TRBJ1-4; TRBD1 is a possible D gene (5 bases). The length of the CDR3 is 14 residues. Deletions cut 4 bases from V and 8 bases from J, with 15 bases between. Germline V CDR1 and CDR2: SGHRS, YFSETQ. Written as DNA, the CDR3 is TGCGCCAGCAGCCCCACCGGGGGAAACGAAAAACTGTTTTTT. It yields the protein CASSPTGGNEKLFF.

The chain is built from TRBV6-8 and TRBJ1-6, with no clear D. V was clipped by 5 bases and J by 10 bases, with 12 bases between them. This CDR3 has 13 amino acids. From germline, CDR1 is MNHGY and CDR2 SAAAGT. CDR3: CASSISSTSPLHF. In DNA form, the CDR3 reads TGTGCCAGCAGTATCTCTAGTACCTCACCCCTCCACTTT.

V and J are TRBV9 and TRBJ2-7; 9 bases agree with TRBD1. The V gene's germline CDR1 is SGDLS and CDR2 YYNGEE. V was clipped by 4 bases and J by 5 bases; unmatched bases: 10. The CDR3 is 15 amino acids. The chain's CDR3 is CASSPRGDRVHEQYF. CDR3 sequence (DNA): TGTGCCAGCAGCCCTAGAGGGGACAGGGTCCACGAGCAGTACTTC.

The chain recombines TRBV19 with TRBJ1-5; TRBD1 is a possible D gene (6 bases). The ends were cut back, 4 bases at V and 3 bases at J, with 19 bases in the middle. CDR3 size: 17 residues. Germline CDR1 reads LNHDA; CDR2 reads SQIVND (reference sequence). CDR3 in DNA: TGTGCCAGTAGTAAAGGAGGCAGGGGACCTCCCAATCAGCCCCAGCATTTT. Its translation is CASSKGGRGPPNQPQHF.

V gene TRBV18 combines with J gene TRBJ2-7; 7 bases are shared with TRBD1. The CDR3 totals 17 residues. V lost 6 bases, J lost 1 base, and 15 bases stayed unmatched. In germline, CDR1 is KGHSH, CDR2 LQKENI. As DNA, the CDR3 is TGTGCCAGCTCGATCACGGGGACAGAGAAAGGGTCCTACGAGCAGTACTTC. Protein sequence: CASSITGTEKGSYEQYF.

J is TRBJ2-5 and V is TRBV5-1; 9 bases line up with TRBD2. Germline-derived CDR1 and CDR2 are SGHRS and YFSETQ. V gave up 7 bases and J gave up 5 bases; unmatched junction bases: 9. This CDR3 has 14 amino acids. CDR3 coding DNA: TGCGCCAGCGTTAGCGGGAGCAACCGGGAGACCCAGTACTTC. Protein: CASVSGSNRETQYF.

CDR3 bases: TGTGCCAGCAGTCTAAGCCTAGCGGGTCCCTACGAGCAGTACTTC. Its protein is CASSLSLAGPYEQYF. The genes are TRBV27 and TRBJ2-7, with 8 nucleotides matching TRBD2. CDR1 is MNHEY and CDR2 is SMNVEV in the germline V gene (reference sequence). The CDR3 totals 15 residues. J lost 2 bases, V lost 5 bases, and 8 bases had no gene match.

CDR3 region: CASSPKENQPQHF. CDR3 nucleotides: TGCGCCAGCAGCCCGAAGGAGAATCAGCCCCAGCATTTT. The chain couples TRBV4-1 to TRBJ1-5; D is ambiguous. Per germline, CDR1 MGHRA and CDR2 YSYEKL. This CDR3 has 13 residues. The germline V and J ends were trimmed by 4 bases and 4 bases, with 8 bases remaining between them.

The chain links TRBV29-1 to TRBJ1-1; D gene uncertain. V lost 6 bases, J lost 1 base, and 6 bases lay in between. The CDR3 totals 11 residues. Per the germline V gene, CDR1 is SQVTM and CDR2 is ANQGSEA. This CDR3 is CSVSENTEAFF. CDR3 coding DNA: TGCAGCGTAAGCGAGAACACTGAAGCTTTCTTT.

This sequence joins TRBV5-1 and TRBJ2-3; D uncertain. This CDR3 is 13 amino acids long. Trimming took 7 bases from V and 0 from J, leaving 9 bases between them. CDR1 SGHRS and CDR2 YFSETQ come from the germline V gene. The CDR3 coding sequence is TGCGCCAGCGGGCTCTCTAGCACAGATACGCAGTATTTT. It is translated as CASGLSSTDTQYF.

This rearrangement joins TRBV6-5 to TRBJ1-5, with D maybe TRBD1 (6 bases). V lost 6 bases, J lost 5 bases, and 11 bases lay in between. The CDR3 contains 13 residues. Per germline, CDR1 MNHEY and CDR2 SVGAGI. The CDR3 DNA follows: TGTGCCAGCAGCCGACAGGAGGATCAGCCCCAGCATTTT. Protein sequence: CASSRQEDQPQHF.